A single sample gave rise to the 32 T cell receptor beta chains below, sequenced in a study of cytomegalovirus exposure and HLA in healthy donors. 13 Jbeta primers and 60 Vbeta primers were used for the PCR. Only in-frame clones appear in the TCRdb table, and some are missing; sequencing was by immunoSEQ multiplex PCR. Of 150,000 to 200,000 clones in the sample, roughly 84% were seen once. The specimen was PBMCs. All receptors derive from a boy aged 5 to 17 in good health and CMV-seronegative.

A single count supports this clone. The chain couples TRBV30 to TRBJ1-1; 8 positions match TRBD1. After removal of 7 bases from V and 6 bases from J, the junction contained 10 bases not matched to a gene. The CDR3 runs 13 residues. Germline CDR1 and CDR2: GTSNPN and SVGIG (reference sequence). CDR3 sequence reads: CAYKDRVGPEAFF. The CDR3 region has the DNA TGTGCCTACAAGGACAGGGTCGGGCCTGAAGCTTTCTTT.

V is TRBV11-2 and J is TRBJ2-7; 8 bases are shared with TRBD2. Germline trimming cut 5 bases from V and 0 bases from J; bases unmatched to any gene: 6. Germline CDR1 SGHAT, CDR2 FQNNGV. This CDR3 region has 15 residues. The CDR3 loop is CASSPRAGVSYEQYF. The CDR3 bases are TGTGCCAGCAGCCCCCGAGCGGGGGTCTCCTACGAGCAGTACTTC.

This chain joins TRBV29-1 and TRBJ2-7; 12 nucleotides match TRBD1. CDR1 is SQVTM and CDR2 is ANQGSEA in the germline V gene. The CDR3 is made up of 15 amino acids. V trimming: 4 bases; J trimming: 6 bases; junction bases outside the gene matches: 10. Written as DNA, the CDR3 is TGCAGCGTTGCCTCCGGGGGACAGGGGGCGGGCGAGCAGTACTTC. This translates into CSVASGGQGAGEQYF.

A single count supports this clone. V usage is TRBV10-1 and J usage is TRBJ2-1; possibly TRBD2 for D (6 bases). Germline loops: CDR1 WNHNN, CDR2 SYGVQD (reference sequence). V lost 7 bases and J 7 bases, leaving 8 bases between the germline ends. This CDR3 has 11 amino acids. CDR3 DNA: TGCGCCAGCATGGCGGGGAATGAGCAGTTCTTC. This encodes CASMAGNEQFF.

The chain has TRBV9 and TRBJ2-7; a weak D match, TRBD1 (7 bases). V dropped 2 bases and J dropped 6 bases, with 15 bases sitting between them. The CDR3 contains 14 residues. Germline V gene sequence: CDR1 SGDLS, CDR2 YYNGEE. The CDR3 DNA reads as TGTGCCAGCAGCGTCAGGGGGGACTCTCGCGAGCAGTACTTC. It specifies CASSVRGDSREQYF.

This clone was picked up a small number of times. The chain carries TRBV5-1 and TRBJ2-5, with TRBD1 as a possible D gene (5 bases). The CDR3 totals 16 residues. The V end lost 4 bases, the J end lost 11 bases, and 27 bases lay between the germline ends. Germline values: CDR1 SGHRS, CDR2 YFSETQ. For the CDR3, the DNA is TGCGCCAGCAGCGCCTACAGGCACGGACAAAGAAAAAAGCAGTACTTC. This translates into CASSAYRHGQRKKQYF.

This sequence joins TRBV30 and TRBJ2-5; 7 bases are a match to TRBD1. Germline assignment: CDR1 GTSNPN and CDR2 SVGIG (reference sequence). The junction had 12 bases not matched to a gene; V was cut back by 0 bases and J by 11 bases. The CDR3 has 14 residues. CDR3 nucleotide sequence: TGTGCCTGGAGTGTACTTTCACCTACAGGGGAGCAGTACTTC. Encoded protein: CAWSVLSPTGEQYF.

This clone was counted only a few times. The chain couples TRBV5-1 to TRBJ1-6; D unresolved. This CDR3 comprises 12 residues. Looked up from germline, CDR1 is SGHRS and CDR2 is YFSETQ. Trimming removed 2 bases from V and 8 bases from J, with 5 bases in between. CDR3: CASSFRDSPLHF. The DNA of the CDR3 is TGCGCCAGCAGCTTCCGTGATTCACCCCTCCACTTT.

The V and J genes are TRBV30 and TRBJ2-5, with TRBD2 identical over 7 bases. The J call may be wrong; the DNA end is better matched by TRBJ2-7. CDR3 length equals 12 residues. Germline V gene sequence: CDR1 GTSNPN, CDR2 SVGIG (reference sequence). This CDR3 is CAWAVAGDEQYF. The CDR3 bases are TGTGCCTGGGCCGTGGCGGGAGACGAGCAGTACTTC.

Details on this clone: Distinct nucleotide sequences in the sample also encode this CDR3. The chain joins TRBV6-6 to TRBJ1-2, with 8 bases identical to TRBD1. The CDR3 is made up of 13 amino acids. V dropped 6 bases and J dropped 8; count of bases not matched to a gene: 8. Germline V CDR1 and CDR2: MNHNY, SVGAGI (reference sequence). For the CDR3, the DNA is TGTGCCAGCAGCCCACAGGGGGGAGGAGGCTACACCTTC. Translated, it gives CASSPQGGGGYTF.

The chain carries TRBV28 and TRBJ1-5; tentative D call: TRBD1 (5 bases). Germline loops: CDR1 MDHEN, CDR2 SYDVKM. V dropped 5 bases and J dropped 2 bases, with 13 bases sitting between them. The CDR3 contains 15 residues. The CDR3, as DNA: TGTGCCAGCAGTCACCAGGGCTTTGGCAATCAGCCCCAGCATTTT. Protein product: CASSHQGFGNQPQHF. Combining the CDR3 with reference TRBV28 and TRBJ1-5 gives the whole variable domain DVKVTQSSRYLVKRTGEKVFLECVQDMDHENMFWYRQDPGLGLRLIYFSYDVKMKEKGDIPEGYSVSREKKERFSLILESASTNQTSMYLCASSHQGFGNQPQHFGDGTRLSIL.

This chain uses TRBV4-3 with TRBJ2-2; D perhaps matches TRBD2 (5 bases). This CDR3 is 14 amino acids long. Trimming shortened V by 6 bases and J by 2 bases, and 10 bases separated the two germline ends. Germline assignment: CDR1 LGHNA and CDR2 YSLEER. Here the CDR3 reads CASRRAENTGELFF. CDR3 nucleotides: TGCGCCAGCAGGAGGGCAGAAAACACCGGGGAGCTGTTTTTT.

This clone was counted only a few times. For the CDR3, the DNA is TGTGCCTCCCACAGGGTGAACACTGAAGCTTTCTTT. Its protein product is CASHRVNTEAFF. The rearrangement links TRBV30 to TRBJ1-1; perhaps TRBD1 as D (6 bases). Germline-derived CDR1 and CDR2 are GTSNPN and SVGIG (reference sequence). V lost 7 bases to trimming and J lost 0 bases, with 9 bases between them. The CDR3 sequence is 12 residues long.

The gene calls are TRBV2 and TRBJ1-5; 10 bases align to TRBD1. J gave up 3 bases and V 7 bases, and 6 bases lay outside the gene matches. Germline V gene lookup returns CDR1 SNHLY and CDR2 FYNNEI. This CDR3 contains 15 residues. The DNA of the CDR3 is TGTGCCAGCACTCGGGACAGGGGACCCAATCAGCCCCAGCATTTT. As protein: CASTRDRGPNQPQHF.

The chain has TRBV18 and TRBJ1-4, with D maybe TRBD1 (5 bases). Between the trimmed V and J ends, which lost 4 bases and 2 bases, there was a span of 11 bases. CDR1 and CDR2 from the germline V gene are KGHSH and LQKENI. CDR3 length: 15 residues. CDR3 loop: CASSLDRQTNEKLFF. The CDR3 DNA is TGTGCCAGCTCACTTGATCGACAGACTAATGAAAAACTGTTTTTT.

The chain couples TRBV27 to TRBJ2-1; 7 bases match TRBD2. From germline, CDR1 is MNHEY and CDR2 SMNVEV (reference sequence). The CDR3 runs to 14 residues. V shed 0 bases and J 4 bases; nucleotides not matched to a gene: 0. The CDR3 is CASSLSAGYNEQFF. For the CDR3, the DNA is TGTGCCAGCAGTTTATCAGCGGGGTACAATGAGCAGTTCTTC.

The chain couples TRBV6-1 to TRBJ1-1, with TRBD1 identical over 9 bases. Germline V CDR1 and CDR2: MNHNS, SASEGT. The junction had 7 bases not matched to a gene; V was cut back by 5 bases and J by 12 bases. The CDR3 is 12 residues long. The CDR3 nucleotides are TGTGCCAGCAGTCAACCGGGACAGGGAACTTTCTTT. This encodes CASSQPGQGTFF.

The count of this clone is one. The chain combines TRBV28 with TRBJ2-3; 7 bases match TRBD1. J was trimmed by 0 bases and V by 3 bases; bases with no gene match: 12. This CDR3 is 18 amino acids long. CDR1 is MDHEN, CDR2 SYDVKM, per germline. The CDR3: CASSFYGQGVSSTDTQYF. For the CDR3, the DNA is TGTGCCAGCAGTTTTTACGGCCAGGGGGTGTCTAGCACAGATACGCAGTATTTT.

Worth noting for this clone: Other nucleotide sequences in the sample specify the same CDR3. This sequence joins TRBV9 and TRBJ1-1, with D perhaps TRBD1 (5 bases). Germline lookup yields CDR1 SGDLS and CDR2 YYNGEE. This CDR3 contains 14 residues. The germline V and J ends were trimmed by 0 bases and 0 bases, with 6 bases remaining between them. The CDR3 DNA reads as TGTGCCAGCAGCGTAGGACAGATGAACACTGAAGCTTTCTTT. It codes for CASSVGQMNTEAFF.

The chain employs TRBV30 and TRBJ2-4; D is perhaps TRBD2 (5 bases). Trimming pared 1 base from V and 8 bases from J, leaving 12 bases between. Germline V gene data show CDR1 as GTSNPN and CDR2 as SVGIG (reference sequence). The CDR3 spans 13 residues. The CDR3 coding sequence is TGTGCCTGGAGTGGAGGGATAAACGACATTCAGTACTTC. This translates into CAWSGGINDIQYF.

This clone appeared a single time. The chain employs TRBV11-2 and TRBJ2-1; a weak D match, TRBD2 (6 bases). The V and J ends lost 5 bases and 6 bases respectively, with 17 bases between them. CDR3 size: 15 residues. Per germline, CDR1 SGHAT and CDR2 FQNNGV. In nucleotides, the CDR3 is TGTGCCAGCAGCCCGCGACTAGACCATTTCAATGAGCAGTTCTTC. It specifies CASSPRLDHFNEQFF.

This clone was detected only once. The CDR3 loop reads CASSPSFPRVTQYF. In nucleotides, the CDR3 is TGTGCCAGCAGCCCGTCCTTTCCCAGGGTTACGCAGTATTTT. The V and J genes are TRBV14 and TRBJ2-3, with D perhaps matching TRBD1 (5 bases). Germline assignment: CDR1 SGHDN and CDR2 FVKESK. The CDR3 is 14 amino acids. The V and J ends lost 4 bases and 8 bases respectively, with 16 bases between them.

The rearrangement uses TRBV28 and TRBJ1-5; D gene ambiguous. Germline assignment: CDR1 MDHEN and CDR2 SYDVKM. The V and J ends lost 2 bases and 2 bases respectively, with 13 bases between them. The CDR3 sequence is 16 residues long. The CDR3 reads CASSLILGDGNQPQHF. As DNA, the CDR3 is TGTGCCAGCAGTTTAATCCTGGGCGACGGCAATCAGCCCCAGCATTTT.

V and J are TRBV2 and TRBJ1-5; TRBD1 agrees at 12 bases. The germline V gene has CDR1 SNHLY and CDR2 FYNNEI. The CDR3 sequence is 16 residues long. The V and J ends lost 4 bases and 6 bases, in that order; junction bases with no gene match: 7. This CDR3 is CASSVSGTGGSQPQHF. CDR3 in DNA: TGTGCCAGCAGTGTATCAGGGACAGGGGGCTCTCAGCCCCAGCATTTT.

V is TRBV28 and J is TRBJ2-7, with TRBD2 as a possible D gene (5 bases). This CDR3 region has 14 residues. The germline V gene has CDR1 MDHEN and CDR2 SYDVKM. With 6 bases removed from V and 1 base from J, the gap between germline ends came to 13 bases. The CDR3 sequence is CASRLRRESYEQYF. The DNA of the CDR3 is TGTGCCAGCAGATTAAGACGGGAATCCTACGAGCAGTACTTC.

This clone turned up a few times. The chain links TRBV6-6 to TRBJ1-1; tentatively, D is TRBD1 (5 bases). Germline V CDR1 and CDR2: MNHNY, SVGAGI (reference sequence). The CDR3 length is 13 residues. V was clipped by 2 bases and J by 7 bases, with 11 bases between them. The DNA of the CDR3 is TGTGCCAGCAGTTACAGGGGCCTGGGTGAAGCTTTCTTT. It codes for CASSYRGLGEAFF.

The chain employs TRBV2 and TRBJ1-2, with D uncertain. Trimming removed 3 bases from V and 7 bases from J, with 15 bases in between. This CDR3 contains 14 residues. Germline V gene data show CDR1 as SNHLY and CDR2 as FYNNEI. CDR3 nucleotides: TGTGCCAGCAGTGAGGGTCAAGGGCGGGCTGGCTACACCTTC. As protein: CASSEGQGRAGYTF.

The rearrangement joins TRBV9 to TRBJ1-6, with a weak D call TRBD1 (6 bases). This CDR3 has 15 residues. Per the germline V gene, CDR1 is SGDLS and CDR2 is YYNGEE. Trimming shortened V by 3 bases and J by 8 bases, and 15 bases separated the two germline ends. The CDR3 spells CASSDSGHLYSPLHF. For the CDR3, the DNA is TGTGCCAGCAGCGACTCGGGACACCTTTATTCACCCCTCCACTTT.

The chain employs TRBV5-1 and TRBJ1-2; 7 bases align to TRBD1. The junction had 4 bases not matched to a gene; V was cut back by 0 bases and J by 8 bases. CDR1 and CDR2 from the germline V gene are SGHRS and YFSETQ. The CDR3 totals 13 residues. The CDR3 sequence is CASSLEGAQGYTF. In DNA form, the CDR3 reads TGCGCCAGCAGCTTGGAGGGGGCTCAAGGCTACACCTTC.

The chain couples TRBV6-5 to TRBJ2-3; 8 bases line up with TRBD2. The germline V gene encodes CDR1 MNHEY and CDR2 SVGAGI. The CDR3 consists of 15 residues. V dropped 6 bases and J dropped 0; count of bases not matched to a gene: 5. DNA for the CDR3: TGTGCCAGCAGACCAGCGGGGGCCAGCACAGATACGCAGTATTTT. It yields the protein CASRPAGASTDTQYF.

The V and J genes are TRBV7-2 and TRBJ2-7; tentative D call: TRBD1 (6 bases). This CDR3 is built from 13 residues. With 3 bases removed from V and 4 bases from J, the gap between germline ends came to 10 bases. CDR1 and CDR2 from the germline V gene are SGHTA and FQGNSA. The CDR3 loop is CASSFRGIYEQYF. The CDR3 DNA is TGTGCCAGCAGCTTTAGGGGGATTTACGAGCAGTACTTC.

The CDR3 sequence: CSVEAGDSYNEQFF. The CDR3 nucleotides read TGCAGCGTTGAAGCAGGGGACAGCTACAATGAGCAGTTCTTC. The chain is built from TRBV29-1 and TRBJ2-1, with 7 bases lining up with TRBD1. CDR3 size: 14 residues. Germline CDR1 reads SQVTM; CDR2 reads ANQGSEA. Losses at the gene ends were 1 base for V and 3 bases for J; bases not matched to a gene: 3.